This T cell receptor (beta chain) is from a study of T cell clonality in common variable immunodeficiency. Study results and caveats: Common variable immunodeficiency TCR beta sequences reportedly had fewer deletions and N-nucleotide insertions. CVID subjects had higher TCRbeta clonality than healthy controls, most marked in about a third.

Most patients and controls had Caucasian heritage. TCRdb keeps only in-frame clones here, not all; method: immunoSEQ multiplex PCR. Listed for the sample are about 81,000 clones, none seen a single time. This clone was detected many times. The antigen remains unidentified. Sequencing ends 3 residues short of the CDR3 end; the germline J gene provides the rest. The trim removed 4 bases at V and 3 bases at J, leaving 7 bases unmatched. The CDR3 consists of 16 residues. The germline V gene encodes CDR1 SGHRS and CDR2 YFSETQ. The sequenced material came from peripheral blood mononuclear cells. The chain recombines TRBV5-1 with TRBJ2-2; TRBD2 matches at 9 bases. This TCR came from a person aged 18 to 70 in good health. The CDR3 loop is CASSARTSEYTGELFF. CDR3 DNA (partial): TGCGCCAGCAGCGCCCGGACTAGCGAGTACACCGGGGAG.